A single sample is the source of the 16 T cell receptor beta chains below, sequenced in a study of T cells in Graves' hyperthyroidism and ophthalmopathy. The investigators amplified TCR beta CDR3 regions from RNA transcripts. First-round RT-PCR targeting the TCR CDR3 was performed with the HTBI primer set. TCRdb processed the multiplex PCR reads anew with MiXCR; each CDR3 protein has one entry. Of about 590,000 distinct CDR3 sequences listed, less than 20% are singletons. The specimen was blood. Every receptor here comes from a woman aged 25 to 45 with Graves' hyperthyroidism.

This clonotype has at least ten counts. This sequence joins TRBV3-1 and TRBJ2-4, with D uncertain. The CDR3 is 12 amino acids. Trimming shortened V by 3 bases and J by 4 bases, and 4 bases separated the two germline ends. Germline V gene data show CDR1 as LGHDT and CDR2 as YNNKEL (reference sequence). CDR3 loop: CASSQTKNIQYF. The CDR3 coding sequence is TGTGCCAGCAGCCAGACAAAAAACATTCAGTACTTC.

This clonotype showed up many times. The chain combines TRBV20-1 with TRBJ2-7; D may match TRBD1 or TRBD2 (6 bases each). Germline V gives CDR1 DFQATT, CDR2 SNEGSKA (reference sequence). The V end lost 2 bases, the J end lost 0 bases, and 11 bases lay between the germline ends. This CDR3 has 14 amino acids. The CDR3 DNA is TGCAGTGCTAGAATGGGGGGCGGCTCCTACGAGCAGTACTTC. The encoded protein is CSARMGGGSYEQYF.

Many counts were recorded for this clonotype. J is TRBJ1-2 and V is TRBV2; possible D gene TRBD1, 5 bases. This CDR3 comprises 16 residues. CDR1 is SNHLY and CDR2 is FYNNEI in the germline V gene. V lost 3 bases to trimming and J lost 4 bases, with 18 bases between them. The CDR3 here is CASSDWWQGPIYGYTF. DNA of the CDR3: TGTGCCAGCAGTGACTGGTGGCAGGGACCAATCTATGGCTACACCTTC.

The sample holds a few counts of this clonotype. With a much larger clone just one base away, this may be a read error. In DNA form, the CDR3 reads TGTGCCAGCACACGGACTGGCGTCTACGAGCAGTACTTC. Protein: CASTRTGVYEQYF. J is TRBJ2-7 and V is TRBV28, with a tentative D call TRBD2 (5 bases). Germline CDR1 reads MDHEN; CDR2 reads SYDVKM. V dropped 7 bases and J dropped 3 bases, with 13 bases sitting between them. There are 13 residues in the CDR3. The full variable domain, completed using reference TRBV28 and TRBJ2-7, is DVKVTQSSRYLVKRTGEKVFLECVQDMDHENMFWYRQDPGLGLRLIYFSYDVKMKEKGDIPEGYSVSREKKERFSLILESASTNQTSMYLCASTRTGVYEQYFGPGTRLTVT.

This clonotype was observed at least ten times. The CDR3 nucleotides are TGTGCCAGCAGCTTAGAGTACCGGGAGAACACTGAAGCTTTCTTT. It yields the protein CASSLEYRENTEAFF. This sequence joins TRBV7-2 and TRBJ1-1; D call uncertain. Germline CDR1 SGHTA, CDR2 FQGNSA. V lost 1 base, J lost 1 base, and 10 bases lay in between. This CDR3 spans 15 amino acids.

The CDR3 DNA sequence: TGTGCCATCCTGAGGAGGGAAGGCACTGAAGCTTTCTTT. It translates to CAILRREGTEAFF. The J gene is TRBJ1-1, the V gene TRBV19, with D hard to call. CDR3 length equals 13 residues. The germline gives CDR1 LNHDA, CDR2 SQIVND (reference sequence). The V and J ends lost 10 bases and 4 bases respectively, with 16 bases between them.

This clonotype was found a few times. This chain connects TRBV29-1 to TRBJ1-1; no definite D call. CDR3 length: 13 amino acids. In germline, CDR1 is SQVTM, CDR2 ANQGSEA. V lost 7 bases and J 1 base, leaving 13 bases between the germline ends. Here the CDR3 reads CSGQWVENTEAFF. CDR3 DNA sequence: TGCAGCGGCCAATGGGTGGAGAACACTGAAGCTTTCTTT. The complete variable domain, with remaining parts taken from reference TRBV29-1 and TRBJ1-1, reads SAVISQKPSRDICQRGTSLTIQCQVDSQVTMMFWYRQQPGQSLTLIATANQGSEATYESGFVIDKFPISRPNLTFSTLTVSNMSPEDSSIYLCSGQWVENTEAFFGQGTRLTVV.

This clonotype appeared many times. The rearrangement joins TRBV12-3 or TRBV12-4 to TRBJ1-2; maybe TRBD1 (5 bases). The length of the CDR3 is 14 residues. V lost 5 bases to trimming and J lost 8 bases, with 18 bases between them. The CDR3 sequence is CASSPEGLRFGYTF. As DNA, the CDR3 is TGTGCCAGCAGTCCTGAGGGGTTACGCTTCGGCTACACCTTC.

This rearrangement joins TRBV12-3 or TRBV12-4 to TRBJ2-6, with TRBD1 as a possible D gene (5 bases). The V and J ends lost 7 bases and 0 bases respectively, with 13 bases between them. The CDR3 consists of 16 residues. This chain's CDR3 is CASTFGHISGANVLTF. DNA of the CDR3: TGTGCCAGCACCTTTGGACACATCTCTGGGGCCAACGTCCTGACTTTC.

This clonotype was seen a handful of times. The chain combines TRBV10-3 with TRBJ2-7, with 9 positions matching TRBD1. Trimming cost V 11 bases and J 3 bases; bases outside gene matches: 8. CDR1 and CDR2 (germline): ENHRY, SYGVKD. This CDR3 has 13 residues. In DNA form, the CDR3 reads TGTGCCTCAGGGGGACAGGGTGTCTACGAGCAGTACTTC. This codes for CASGGQGVYEQYF.

The chain carries TRBV19 and TRBJ1-1; D is unresolved. V was cut by 2 bases and J by 5 bases, with 12 bases left in between. Germline V gives CDR1 LNHDA, CDR2 SQIVND (reference sequence). The CDR3 covers 14 residues. Written as DNA, the CDR3 is TGTGCCAGTAGTATACCCGGGGATGGGACTGAAGCTTTCTTT. Translating it yields CASSIPGDGTEAFF.

This clonotype was detected many times. The chain joins TRBV2 to TRBJ2-3; no firm D call. The CDR3 covers 16 residues. Trimming stripped 0 bases from V and 1 base from J, with 11 bases between. Germline values: CDR1 SNHLY, CDR2 FYNNEI. This CDR3 is CASSEARLPGTDTQYF. CDR3 DNA: TGTGCCAGCAGTGAAGCCAGACTGCCCGGCACAGATACGCAGTATTTT.

Notes on this clonotype: A much bigger clone sits one base away, suggesting this may be a read error. The chain recombines TRBV30 with TRBJ2-1, with D hard to call. The DNA matches TRBJ2-7 better at its end, which makes the J call doubtful. Per germline, CDR1 GTSNPN and CDR2 SVGIG (reference sequence). This CDR3 comprises 11 residues. The CDR3 reads CAFIARNEQYF. The DNA for the CDR3 is TGTGCCTTCATCGCGAGGAATGAGCAGTACTTC.

This clonotype occurred many times. The V gene is TRBV11-2, the J gene TRBJ2-3, with TRBD2 identical over 9 bases. CDR1 and CDR2 from the germline V gene are SGHAT and FQNNGV. The ends lost 7 bases at V and 3 bases at J; junction bases unmatched: 14. The CDR3 covers 17 residues. CDR3 coding DNA: TGTGCCAGCACCTGGATTAGTTCTAGCGGGATGACAGATACGCAGTATTTT. Translating gives CASTWISSSGMTDTQYF.

In DNA form, the CDR3 reads TGTGCCAGAAGCCCGGGACCCAGTGACGAGCAGTACTTC. Protein sequence: CARSPGPSDEQYF. The genes are TRBV7-9 and TRBJ2-7; D may correspond to TRBD1 or TRBD2 (5 bases each). The CDR3 has 13 amino acids. V dropped 9 bases and J dropped 5 bases, with 17 bases sitting between them. The V gene's germline CDR1 is SEHNR and CDR2 FQNEAQ (reference sequence).

This clonotype was observed a handful of times. The gene calls are TRBV27 and TRBJ1-5; D unresolved. The germline V and J ends were trimmed by 5 bases and 0 bases, with 11 bases remaining between them. The CDR3 is 15 amino acids. From germline, CDR1 is MNHEY and CDR2 SMNVEV (reference sequence). The CDR3 sequence: CASSPNLHSNQPQHF. The CDR3 nucleotides are TGTGCCAGCAGTCCGAACCTACATAGCAATCAGCCCCAGCATTTT.